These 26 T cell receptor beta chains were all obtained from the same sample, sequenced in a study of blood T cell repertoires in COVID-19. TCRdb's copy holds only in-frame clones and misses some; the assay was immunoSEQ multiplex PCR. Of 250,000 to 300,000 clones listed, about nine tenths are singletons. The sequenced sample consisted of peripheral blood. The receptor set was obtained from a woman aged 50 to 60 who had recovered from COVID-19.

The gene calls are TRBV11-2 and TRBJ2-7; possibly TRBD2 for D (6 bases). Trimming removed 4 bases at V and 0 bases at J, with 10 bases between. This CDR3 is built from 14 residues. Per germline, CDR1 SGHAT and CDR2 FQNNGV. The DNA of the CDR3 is TGTGCCAGCAGCTCGACTAGACCCTCCTACGAGCAGTACTTC. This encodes CASSSTRPSYEQYF. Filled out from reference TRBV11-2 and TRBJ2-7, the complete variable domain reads EAGVAQSPRYKIIEKRQSVAFWCNPISGHATLYWYQQILGQGPKLLIQFQNNGVVDDSQLPKDRFSAERLKGVDSTLKIQPAKLEDSAVYLCASSSTRPSYEQYFGPGTRLTVT.

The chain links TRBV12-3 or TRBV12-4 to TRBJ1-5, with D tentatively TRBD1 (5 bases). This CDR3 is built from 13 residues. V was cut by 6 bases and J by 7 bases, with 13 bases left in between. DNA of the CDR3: TGTGCCAGCAGCAGGACGGACAAGCAGCCCCAGCATTTT. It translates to CASSRTDKQPQHF.

In DNA, the CDR3 is TGTGCCAGCAGCCAGGCCGGGACAGGAAGTGGCTACACCTTC. Its translation is CASSQAGTGSGYTF. The rearrangement uses TRBV4-2 and TRBJ1-2; TRBD1 matches 8 bases. Trimming removed 3 bases from V and 7 bases from J; junction bases left unmatched: 7. CDR3 size: 14 residues. CDR1 and CDR2 from the germline V gene are LGHNA and YNFKEQ.

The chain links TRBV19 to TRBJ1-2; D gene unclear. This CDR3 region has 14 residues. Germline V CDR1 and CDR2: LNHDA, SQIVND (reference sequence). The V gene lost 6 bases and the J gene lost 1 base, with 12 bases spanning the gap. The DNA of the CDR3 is TGTGCCAGTAGAAGGAGTAGTTATAACTATGGCTACACCTTC. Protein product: CASRRSSYNYGYTF.

CDR3 nucleotide sequence: TGTGCCAGCGGATACCAGACTGATAACACTGAAGCTTTCTTT. This gives the protein CASGYQTDNTEAFF. The genes are TRBV2 and TRBJ1-1; D remains unclear. CDR3 length: 14 residues. V was trimmed by 8 bases and J by 2 bases, leaving 15 bases between them. CDR1 and CDR2 from the germline V gene are SNHLY and FYNNEI.

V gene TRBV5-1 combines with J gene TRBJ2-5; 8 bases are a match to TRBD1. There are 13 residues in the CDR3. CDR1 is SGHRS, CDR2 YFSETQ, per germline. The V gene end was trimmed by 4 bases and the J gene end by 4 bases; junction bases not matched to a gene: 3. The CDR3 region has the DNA TGCGCCAGCAGCACGACAGGGGTAGAGACCCAGTACTTC. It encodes CASSTTGVETQYF.

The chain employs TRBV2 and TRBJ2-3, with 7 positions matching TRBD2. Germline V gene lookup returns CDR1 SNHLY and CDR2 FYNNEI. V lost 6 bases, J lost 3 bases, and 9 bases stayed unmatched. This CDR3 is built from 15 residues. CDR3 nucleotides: TGTGCCAGCAGCCTGGGAGGACTAGAGACAGATACGCAGTATTTT. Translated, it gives CASSLGGLETDTQYF.

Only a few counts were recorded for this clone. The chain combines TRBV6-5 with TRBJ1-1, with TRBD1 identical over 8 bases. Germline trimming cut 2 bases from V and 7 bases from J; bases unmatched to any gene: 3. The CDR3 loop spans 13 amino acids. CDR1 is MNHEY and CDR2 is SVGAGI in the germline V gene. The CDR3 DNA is TGTGCCAGCAGTTACCCCGGGACAGGTGAAGCTTTCTTT. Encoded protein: CASSYPGTGEAFF.

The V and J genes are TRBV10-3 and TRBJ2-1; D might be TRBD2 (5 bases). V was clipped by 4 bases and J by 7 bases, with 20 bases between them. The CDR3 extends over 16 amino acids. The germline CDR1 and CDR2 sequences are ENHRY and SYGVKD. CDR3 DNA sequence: TGTGCCATCAGTGGAAGGCTAGCCGAAACTAAGAATGAGCAGTTCTTC. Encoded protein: CAISGRLAETKNEQFF.

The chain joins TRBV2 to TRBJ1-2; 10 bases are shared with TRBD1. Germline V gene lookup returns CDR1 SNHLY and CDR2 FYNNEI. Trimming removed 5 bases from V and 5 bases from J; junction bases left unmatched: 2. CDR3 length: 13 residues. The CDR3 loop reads CASSRTGGYGYTF. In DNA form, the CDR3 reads TGTGCCAGCAGTAGGACAGGGGGGTATGGCTACACCTTC.

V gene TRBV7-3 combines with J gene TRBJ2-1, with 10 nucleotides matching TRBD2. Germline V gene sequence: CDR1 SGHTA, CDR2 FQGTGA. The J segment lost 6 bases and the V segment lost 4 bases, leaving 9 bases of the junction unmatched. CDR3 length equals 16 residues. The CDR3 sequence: CASSSTSGRAGNEQFF. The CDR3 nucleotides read TGTGCCAGCAGCTCTACAAGCGGGAGGGCGGGCAATGAGCAGTTCTTC.

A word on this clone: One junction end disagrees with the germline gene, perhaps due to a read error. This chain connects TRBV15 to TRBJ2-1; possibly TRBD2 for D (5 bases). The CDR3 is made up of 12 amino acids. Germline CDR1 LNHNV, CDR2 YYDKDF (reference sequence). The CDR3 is CATSTDYYEQFF. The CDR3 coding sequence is TGTGCCACCAGCACAGACTACTATGAGCAGTTCTTC.

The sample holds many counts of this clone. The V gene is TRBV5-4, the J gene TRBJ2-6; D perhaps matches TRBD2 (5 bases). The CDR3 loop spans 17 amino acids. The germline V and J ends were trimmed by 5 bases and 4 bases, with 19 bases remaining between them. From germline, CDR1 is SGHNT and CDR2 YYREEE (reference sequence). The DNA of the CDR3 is TGTGCCAGCAGTTTATTTAGCCCGGGGTCCGGGGCCAACGTCCTGACTTTC. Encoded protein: CASSLFSPGSGANVLTF.

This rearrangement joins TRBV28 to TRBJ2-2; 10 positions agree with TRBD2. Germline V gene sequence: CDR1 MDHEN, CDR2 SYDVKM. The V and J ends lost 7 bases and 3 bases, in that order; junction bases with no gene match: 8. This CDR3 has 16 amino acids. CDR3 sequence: CASIHSGRRDTGELFF. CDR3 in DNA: TGTGCCAGCATTCATAGCGGGAGGAGGGACACCGGGGAGCTGTTTTTT.

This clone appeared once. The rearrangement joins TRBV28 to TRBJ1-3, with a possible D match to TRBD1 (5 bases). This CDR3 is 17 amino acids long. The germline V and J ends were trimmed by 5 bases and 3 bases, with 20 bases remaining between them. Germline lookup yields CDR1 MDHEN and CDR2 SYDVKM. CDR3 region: CASSPHGPGLGGNTIYF. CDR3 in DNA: TGTGCCAGCAGTCCCCACGGACCAGGGTTAGGTGGAAACACCATATATTTT.

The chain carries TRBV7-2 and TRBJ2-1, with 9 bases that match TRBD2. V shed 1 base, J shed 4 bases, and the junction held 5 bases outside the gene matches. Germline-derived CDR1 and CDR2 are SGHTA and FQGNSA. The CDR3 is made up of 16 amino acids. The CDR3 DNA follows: TGTGCCAGCAGCTTAGGAGTAGCGGGGGAATACAATGAGCAGTTCTTC. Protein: CASSLGVAGEYNEQFF.

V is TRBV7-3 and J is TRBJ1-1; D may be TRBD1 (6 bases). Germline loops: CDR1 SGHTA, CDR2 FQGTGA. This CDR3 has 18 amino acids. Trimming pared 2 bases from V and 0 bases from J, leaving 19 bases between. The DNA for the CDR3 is TGTGCCAGCAGCTTATCCCCACAGGGCCCCCTAATGAACACTGAAGCTTTCTTT. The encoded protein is CASSLSPQGPLMNTEAFF. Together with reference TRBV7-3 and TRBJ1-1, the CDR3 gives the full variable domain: GAGVSQTPSNKVTEKGKYVELRCDPISGHTALYWYRQSLGQGPEFLIYFQGTGAADDSGLPNDRFFAVRPEGSVSTLKIQRTERGDSAVYLCASSLSPQGPLMNTEAFFGQGTRLTVV.

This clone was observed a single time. The DNA for the CDR3 is TGTGCCAGCAGGCCGAAAGGGGGACTAGCGGGAGGGCAAGAGACCCAGTACTTC. Translated, it gives CASRPKGGLAGGQETQYF. The genes are TRBV7-2 and TRBJ2-5; 16 nucleotides line up with TRBD2. Germline V lookup: CDR1 SGHTA, CDR2 FQGNSA. The CDR3 runs 18 residues. Germline trimming cut 6 bases from V and 2 bases from J; bases unmatched to any gene: 9.

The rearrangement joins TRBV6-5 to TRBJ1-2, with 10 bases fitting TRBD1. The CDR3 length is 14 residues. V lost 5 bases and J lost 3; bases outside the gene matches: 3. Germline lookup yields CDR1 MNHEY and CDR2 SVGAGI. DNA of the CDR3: TGTGCCAGCAGTCTTGGACAGGGGGACTATGGCTACACCTTC. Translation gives CASSLGQGDYGYTF.

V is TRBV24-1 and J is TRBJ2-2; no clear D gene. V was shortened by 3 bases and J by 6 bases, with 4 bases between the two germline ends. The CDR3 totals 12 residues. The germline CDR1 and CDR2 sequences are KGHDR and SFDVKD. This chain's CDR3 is CATSDPPGELFF. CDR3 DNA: TGTGCCACCAGTGATCCTCCCGGGGAGCTGTTTTTT.

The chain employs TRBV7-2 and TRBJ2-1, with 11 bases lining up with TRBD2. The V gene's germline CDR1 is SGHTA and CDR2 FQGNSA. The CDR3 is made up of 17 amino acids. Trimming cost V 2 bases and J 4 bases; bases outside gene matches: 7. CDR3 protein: CASSLRSGTSGYNEQFF. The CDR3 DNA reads TGTGCCAGCAGCTTACGGTCCGGGACTAGCGGATACAATGAGCAGTTCTTC.

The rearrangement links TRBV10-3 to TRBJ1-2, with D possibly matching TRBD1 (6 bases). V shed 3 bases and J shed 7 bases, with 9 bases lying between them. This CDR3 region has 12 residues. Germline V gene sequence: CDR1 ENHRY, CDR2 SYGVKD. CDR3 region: CAISEQGFGYTF. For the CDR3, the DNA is TGTGCCATCAGTGAACAGGGATTTGGCTACACCTTC.

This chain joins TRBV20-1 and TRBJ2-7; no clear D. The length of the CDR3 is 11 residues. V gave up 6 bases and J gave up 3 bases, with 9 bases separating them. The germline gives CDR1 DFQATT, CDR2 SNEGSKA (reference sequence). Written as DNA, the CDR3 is TGCAGTGCCGTGACACTCTACGAGCAGTACTTC. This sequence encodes CSAVTLYEQYF.

The CDR3 loop reads CASRQLNNSPLHF. The CDR3 DNA sequence: TGTGCCAGCAGACAGTTAAACAATTCACCCCTCCACTTT. V gene TRBV19 combines with J gene TRBJ1-6; a weak D match, TRBD1 (5 bases). The V gene lost 9 bases and the J gene lost 7 bases, with 13 bases spanning the gap. Germline V lookup: CDR1 LNHDA, CDR2 SQIVND (reference sequence). The CDR3 is 13 residues long. Filled out from reference TRBV19 and TRBJ1-6, the complete variable domain reads DGGITQSPKYLFRKEGQNVTLSCEQNLNHDAMYWYRQDPGQGLRLIYYSQIVNDFQKGDIAEGYSVSREKKESFPLTVTSAQKNPTAFYLCASRQLNNSPLHFGNGTRLTVT.

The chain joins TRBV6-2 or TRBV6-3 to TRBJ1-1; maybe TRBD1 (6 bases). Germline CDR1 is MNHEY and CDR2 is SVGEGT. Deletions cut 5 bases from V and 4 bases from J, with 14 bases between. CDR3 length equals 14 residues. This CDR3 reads CASSQQGSGTEAFF. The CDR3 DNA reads TGTGCCAGCAGTCAACAGGGTTCGGGCACTGAAGCTTTCTTT.

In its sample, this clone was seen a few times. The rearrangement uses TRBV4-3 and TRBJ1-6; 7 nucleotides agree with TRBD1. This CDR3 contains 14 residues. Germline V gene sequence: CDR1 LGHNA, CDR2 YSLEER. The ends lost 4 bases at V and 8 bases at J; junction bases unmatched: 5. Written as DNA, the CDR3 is TGCGCCAGCAGCCGAGGAACAGGGGATTCACCCCTCCACTTT. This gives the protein CASSRGTGDSPLHF.